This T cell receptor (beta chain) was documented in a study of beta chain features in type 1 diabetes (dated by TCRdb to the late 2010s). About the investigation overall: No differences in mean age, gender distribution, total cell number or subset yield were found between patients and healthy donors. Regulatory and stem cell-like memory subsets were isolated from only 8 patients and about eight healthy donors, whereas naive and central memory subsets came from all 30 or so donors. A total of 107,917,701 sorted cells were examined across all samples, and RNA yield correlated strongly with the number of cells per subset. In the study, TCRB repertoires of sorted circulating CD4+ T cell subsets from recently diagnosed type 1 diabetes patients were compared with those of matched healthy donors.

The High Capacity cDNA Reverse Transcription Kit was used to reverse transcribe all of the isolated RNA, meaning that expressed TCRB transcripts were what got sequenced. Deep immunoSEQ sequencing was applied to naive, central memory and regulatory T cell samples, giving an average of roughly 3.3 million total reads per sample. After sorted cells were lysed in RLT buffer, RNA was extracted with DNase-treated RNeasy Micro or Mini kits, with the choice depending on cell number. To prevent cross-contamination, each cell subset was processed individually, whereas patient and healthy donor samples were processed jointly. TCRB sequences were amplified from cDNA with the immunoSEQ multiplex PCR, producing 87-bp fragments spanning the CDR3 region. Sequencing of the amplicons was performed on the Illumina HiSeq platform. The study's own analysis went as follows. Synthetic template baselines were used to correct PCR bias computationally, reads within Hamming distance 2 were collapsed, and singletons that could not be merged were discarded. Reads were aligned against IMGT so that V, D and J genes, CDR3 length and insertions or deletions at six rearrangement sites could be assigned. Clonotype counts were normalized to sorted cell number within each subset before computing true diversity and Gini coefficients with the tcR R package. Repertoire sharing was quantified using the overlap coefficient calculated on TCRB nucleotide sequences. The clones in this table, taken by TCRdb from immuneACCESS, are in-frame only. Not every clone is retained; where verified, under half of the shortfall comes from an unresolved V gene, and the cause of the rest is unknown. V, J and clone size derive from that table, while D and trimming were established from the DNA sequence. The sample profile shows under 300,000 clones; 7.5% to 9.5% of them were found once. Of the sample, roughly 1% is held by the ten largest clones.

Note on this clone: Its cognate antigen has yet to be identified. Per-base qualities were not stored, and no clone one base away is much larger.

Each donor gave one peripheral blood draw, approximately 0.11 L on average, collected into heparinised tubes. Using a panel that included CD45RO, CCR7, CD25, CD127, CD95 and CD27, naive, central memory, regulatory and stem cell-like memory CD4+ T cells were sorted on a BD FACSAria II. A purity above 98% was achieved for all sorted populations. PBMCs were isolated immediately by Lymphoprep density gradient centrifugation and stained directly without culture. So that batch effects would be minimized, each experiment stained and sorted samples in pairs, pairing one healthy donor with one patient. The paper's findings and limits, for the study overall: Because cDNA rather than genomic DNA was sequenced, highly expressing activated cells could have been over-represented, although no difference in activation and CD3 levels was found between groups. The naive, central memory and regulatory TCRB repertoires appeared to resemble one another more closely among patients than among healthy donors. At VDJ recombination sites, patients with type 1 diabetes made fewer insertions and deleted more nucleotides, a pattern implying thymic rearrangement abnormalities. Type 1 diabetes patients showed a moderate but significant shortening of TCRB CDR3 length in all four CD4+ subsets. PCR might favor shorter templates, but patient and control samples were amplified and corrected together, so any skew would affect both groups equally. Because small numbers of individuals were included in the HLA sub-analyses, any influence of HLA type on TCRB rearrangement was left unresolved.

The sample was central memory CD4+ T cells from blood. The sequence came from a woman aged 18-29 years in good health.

The nucleotide sequence is given as TGTGCCAGCAGTGGTGGGGATATGGAGGCCTTCTACGAGCAGTACTTC. This codes for CASSGGDMEAFYEQYF. The rearrangement combines TRBV2 with TRBJ2-7; the D gene is perhaps TRBD2, from 5 matching bases. Sequences SNHLY (CDR1) and FYNNEI (CDR2) are obtained from the germline V gene. The junction carries 19 bases between V and J, which are trimmed by 4 bases and 3 bases respectively. From the cysteine through the phenylalanine, the CDR3 covers 16 amino acids. The sequence is cut down to CDR3 DNA, 48 bases in frame from base 1. With all but the CDR3 taken from the reference TRBV2 and TRBJ2-7 genes, the full variable domain is: EPEVTQTPSHQVTQMGQEVILRCVPISNHLYFYWYRQILGQKVEFLVSFYNNEISEKSEIFDDQFSVERPDGSNFTLKIRSTKLEDSAMYFCASSGGDMEAFYEQYFGPGTRLTVT.